The rows below give T cell receptor beta chains drawn from one sample of a study of regulatory T cells in long-lasting Graves disease. TCRdb reprocessed the multiplex PCR reads via MiXCR and lists one record per CDR3 protein. The table includes under 500,000 distinct CDR3 sequences, roughly 17% detected once. The data were also submitted as part of a second study, on T cells in Graves' hyperthyroidism and ophthalmopathy.

The specimen comprised peripheral blood mononuclear cells (PBMCs), sampled at new diagnosis, from a patient treated with antithyroid drugs. The receptor set was obtained from a woman in her thirties with Graves disease. Each CDR3 is given with its conserved first and last residue. Each record gives: clone size, D gene, J gene, V gene, CDR3 protein, CDR3 DNA. D genes are given only for firm matches. Size values are once, few and many counts, or a class for expanded clones, and some rows have none.

>-|TRBD2|TRBJ2-7|TRBV6-2/TRBV6-3
CASSEKITSGRGREQYF
TGTGCCAGCAGTGAGAAGATAACTAGCGGGAGGGGACGCGAGCAGTACTTC
>few|TRBD1|TRBJ2-2|TRBV27
CASSPIRTGETGELFF
TGTGCCAGCAGTCCTATTAGGACAGGGGAGACCGGGGAGCTGTTTTTT
>many|-|TRBJ2-3|TRBV11-2
CASSPPTDTQYF
TGTGCCAGCAGCCCCCCCACAGATACGCAGTATTTT
>many|TRBD2|TRBJ2-2|TRBV7-9
CASSSLAGEAVGELFF
TGTGCCAGCAGCTCCTTAGCGGGAGAGGCGGTCGGGGAGCTGTTTTTT
>many|-|TRBJ1-5|TRBV2
CASSEGQGYSNQPQHF
TGTGCCAGCAGTGAAGGACAAGGCTATAGCAATCAGCCCCAGCATTTT
>-|TRBD2|TRBJ2-3|TRBV20-1
CSARDRAGGTDTQYF
TGCAGTGCTAGAGATCGAGCGGGAGGCACAGATACGCAGTATTTT
>many|TRBD1|TRBJ2-7|TRBV11-2
CASSLVLGQGGDYEQYF
TGTGCCAGCAGCTTAGTACTAGGACAGGGGGGTGACTACGAGCAGTACTTC
>once|-|TRBJ1-2|TRBV28
CASSEDPRFGYTF
TGTGCCAGCAGTGAGGACCCCAGGTTTGGCTACACCTTC
>many|TRBD1|TRBJ2-5|TRBV6-5
CASSFATGATSQETQYF
TGTGCCAGCAGTTTCGCGACAGGGGCTACGAGCCAAGAGACCCAGTACTTC
>-|TRBD1|TRBJ1-1|TRBV5-4
CASSWGQSEAFF
TGTGCCAGCAGCTGGGGACAGTCTGAAGCTTTCTTT
>many|TRBD1|TRBJ2-1|TRBV5-1
CASTDRGTYNEQFF
TGCGCCAGCACGGACAGGGGGACCTACAATGAGCAGTTCTTC
>many|TRBD1|TRBJ1-2|TRBV28
CASSSAGTGELEYGYTF
TGTGCCAGCAGTTCGGCCGGGACAGGTGAACTGGAGTATGGCTACACCTTC
>-|-|TRBJ1-5|TRBV2
CASRRGTGGGPQHF
TGTGCCAGCAGACGCGGGACGGGTGGAGGGCCCCAGCATTTT
>many|TRBD1|TRBJ2-1|TRBV30
CAWNRGPSGNEQFF
TGTGCCTGGAACAGGGGGCCCTCAGGCAATGAGCAGTTCTTC
>many|-|TRBJ1-3|TRBV2
CASLKPPAGNTIYF
TGTGCCAGTCTAAAGCCCCCAGCAGGAAACACCATATATTTT
>-|-|TRBJ1-5|TRBV5-6
CASSLGVGSGNRPQHF
TGTGCCAGCAGCTTGGGGGTTGGTAGCGGCAATCGGCCCCAGCATTTT
>many|-|TRBJ2-1|TRBV5-1
CASICKEQFF
TGCGCCAGCATTTGTAAGGAGCAGTTCTTC
>-|-|TRBJ1-1|TRBV14
CASSHKDRLNTEAFF
TGTGCCAGCAGTCATAAGGACAGATTGAACACTGAAGCTTTCTTT
>-|-|TRBJ1-1|TRBV7-9
CASSLGQLVQTMNTEAFF
TGTGCCAGCAGCTTAGGGCAGTTGGTACAGACCATGAACACTGAAGCTTTCTTT
>many|-|TRBJ1-1|TRBV20-1
CSASFWARAEAFF
TGCAGTGCTAGCTTCTGGGCGCGGGCTGAAGCTTTCTTT